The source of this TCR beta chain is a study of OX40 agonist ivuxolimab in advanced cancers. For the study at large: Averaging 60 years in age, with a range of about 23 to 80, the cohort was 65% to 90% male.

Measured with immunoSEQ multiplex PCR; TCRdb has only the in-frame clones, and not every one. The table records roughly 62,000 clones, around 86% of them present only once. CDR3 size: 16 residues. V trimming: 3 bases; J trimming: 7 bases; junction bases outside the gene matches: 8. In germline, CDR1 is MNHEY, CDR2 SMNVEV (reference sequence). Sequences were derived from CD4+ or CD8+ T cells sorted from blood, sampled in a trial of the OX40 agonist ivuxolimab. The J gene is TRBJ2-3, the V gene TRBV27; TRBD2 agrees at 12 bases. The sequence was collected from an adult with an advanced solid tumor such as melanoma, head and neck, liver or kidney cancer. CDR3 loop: CASSFGSSGRGYTQYF. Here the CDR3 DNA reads TGTGCCAGCAGTTTCGGTTCTAGCGGGAGGGGGTATACGCAGTATTTT.